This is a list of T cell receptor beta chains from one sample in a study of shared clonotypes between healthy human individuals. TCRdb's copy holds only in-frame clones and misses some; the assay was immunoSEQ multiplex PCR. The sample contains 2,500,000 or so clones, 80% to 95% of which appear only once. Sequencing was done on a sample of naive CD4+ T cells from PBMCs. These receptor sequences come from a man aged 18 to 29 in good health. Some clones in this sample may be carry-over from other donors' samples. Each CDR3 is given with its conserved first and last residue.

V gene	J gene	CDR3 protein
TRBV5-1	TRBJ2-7	CASSPGTSSYYEQYF
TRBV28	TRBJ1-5	CASSQGYQPQHF
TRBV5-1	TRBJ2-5	CASSTYGETQYF
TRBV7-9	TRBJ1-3	CASQSRLSFSGNTIYF
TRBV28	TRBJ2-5	CASSPPTSSPQYF
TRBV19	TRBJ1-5	CASSIDRGLGQPQHF
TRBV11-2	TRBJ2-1	CASSFGTSVNEQFF
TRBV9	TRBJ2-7	CASSVGGTHYSYEQYF
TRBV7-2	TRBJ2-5	CASSLNSGQETQYF
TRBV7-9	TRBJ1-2	CASSLVPSRRRGQGGYTF
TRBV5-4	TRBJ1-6	CASSTEGYSPLHF
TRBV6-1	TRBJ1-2	CASSEGAGGHGYTF
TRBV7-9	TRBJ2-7	CASSHGTDYEQYF
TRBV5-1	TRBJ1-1	CASSLIPQAGPGEAFF
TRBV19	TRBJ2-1	CASTRDLAFNEQFF
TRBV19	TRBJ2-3	CASSPSSDTQYF
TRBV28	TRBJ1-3	CASGGGDSGNTIYF
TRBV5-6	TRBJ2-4	CASSLTKTGQNIQYF
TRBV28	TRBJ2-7	CASQRSGTGQHEQYF
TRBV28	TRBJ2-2	CASSTPRTSTGELFF
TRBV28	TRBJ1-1	CASSLGSAMAEAFF
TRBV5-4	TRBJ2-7	CASNRQGPYEQYF
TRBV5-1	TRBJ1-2	CASSRDGSAIYGYTF
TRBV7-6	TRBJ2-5	CASSLIETSETQYF
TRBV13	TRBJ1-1	CASSLFRTLTRNTEAFF
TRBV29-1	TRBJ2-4	CSVVVPKNIQYF
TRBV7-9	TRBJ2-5	CASSLDRQVFQETQYF
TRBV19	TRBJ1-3	CASRLQRLSGNTIYF
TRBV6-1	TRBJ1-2	CASSGPQEGYTF
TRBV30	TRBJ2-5	CAWNSVLSRQGGRETQYF
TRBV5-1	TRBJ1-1	CASSLPGTGITEAFF
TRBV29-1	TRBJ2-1	CSVETGIPYNEQFF
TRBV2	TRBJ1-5	CASREGMGQPQHF
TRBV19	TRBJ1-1	CASSTGPALTQAFF
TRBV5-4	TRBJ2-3	CASSPGLARVGTDTQYF
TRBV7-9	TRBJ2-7	CATSRDSGAYEQYF
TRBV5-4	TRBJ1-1	CASRQGTSGLAEAFF
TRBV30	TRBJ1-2	CAWSLLTVGGGYTF
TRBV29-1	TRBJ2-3	CSVVGDTDTQYF
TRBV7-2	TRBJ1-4	CASSPQGINEKLFF
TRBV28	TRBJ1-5	CASTSQPQHF
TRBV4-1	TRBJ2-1	CASSLTSGSSYNEQFF
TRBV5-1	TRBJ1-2	CASSLADRGYGYTF
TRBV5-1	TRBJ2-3	CASSLGGPGVASTDTQYF
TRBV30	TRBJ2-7	CAWSVFGGRDRSVYEQYF
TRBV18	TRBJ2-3	CASSPRAERTSGTQYF
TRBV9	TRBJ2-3	CASSVGQGRTDTQYF
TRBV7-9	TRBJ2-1	CASSPKRDNEQFF
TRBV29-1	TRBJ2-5	CSVRAGEETQYF
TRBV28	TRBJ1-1	CASSFPRRTEAFF
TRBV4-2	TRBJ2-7	CASSQDVWRESSFGREQYF
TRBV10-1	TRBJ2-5	CASSGDRQETQYF
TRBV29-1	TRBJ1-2	CSVMTGDNYGYTF